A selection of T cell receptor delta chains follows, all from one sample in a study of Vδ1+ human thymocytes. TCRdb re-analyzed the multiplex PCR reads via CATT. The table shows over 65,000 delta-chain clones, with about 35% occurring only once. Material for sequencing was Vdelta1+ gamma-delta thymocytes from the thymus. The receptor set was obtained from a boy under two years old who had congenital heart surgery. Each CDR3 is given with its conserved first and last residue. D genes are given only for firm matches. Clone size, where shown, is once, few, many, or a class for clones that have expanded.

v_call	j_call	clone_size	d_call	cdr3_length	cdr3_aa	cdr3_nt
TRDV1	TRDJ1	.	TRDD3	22	CALGVGKRFRVLGDTDTDKLIF	TGTGCTCTTGGGGTTGGTAAACGGTTCCGCGTACTGGGGGATACCGACACCGATAAACTCATCTTT
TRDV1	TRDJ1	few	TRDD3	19	CALRGLSFTGGPYADKLIF	TGTGCTCTGAGGGGCCTTTCCTTTACTGGGGGCCCGTACGCCGATAAACTCATCTTT
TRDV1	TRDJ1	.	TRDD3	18	CALGERIHVPRIRSKLIF	TGTGCTCTTGGGGAACGGATTCATGTCCCGCGGATACGGAGTAAACTCATCTTT
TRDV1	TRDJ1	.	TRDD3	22	CALGGGRLLSSTYWGIPDKLIF	TGTGCTCTTGGGGGAGGACGCCTCCTTTCCTCCACCTACTGGGGGATACCAGATAAACTCATCTTT
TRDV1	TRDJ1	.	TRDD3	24	CALGELKFLSFPYVRDTGTDKLIF	TGTGCTCTTGGGGAACTAAAGTTCCTGAGCTTTCCCTACGTGAGGGATACTGGCACCGATAAACTCATCTTT
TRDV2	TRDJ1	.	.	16	CACENLHLLYTDKLIF	TGTGCCTGTGAAAATCTCCACCTACTGTACACCGATAAACTCATCTTT
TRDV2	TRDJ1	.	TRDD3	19	CACDTWGTGGYPHTDKLIF	TGTGCCTGTGACACATGGGGCACTGGGGGCTACCCGCACACCGATAAACTCATCTTT
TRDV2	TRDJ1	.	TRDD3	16	CACDGRVGEDTDKLIF	TGTGCCTGTGACGGTAGGGTGGGGGAGGATACCGATAAACTCATCTTT
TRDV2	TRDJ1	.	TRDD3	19	CACDPNSYLRGDTMIKLIF	TGTGCCTGTGACCCTAATTCCTACTTAAGGGGGGATACTATGATAAAACTCATCTTT
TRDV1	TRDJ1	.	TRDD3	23	CALGEPVERAYWGILTYTDKLIF	TGTGCTCTTGGGGAACCAGTCGAGCGGGCATACTGGGGGATTTTAACCTACACCGATAAACTCATCTTT
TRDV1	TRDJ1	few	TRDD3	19	CALGEHRHQGILGDVKLIF	TGTGCTCTTGGGGAACATCGCCACCAAGGTATACTGGGGGATGTTAAACTCATCTTT
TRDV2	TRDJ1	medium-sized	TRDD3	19	CACDRRTGGYGGVTDKLIF	TGTGCCTGTGACCGGCGGACTGGGGGATACGGAGGAGTCACCGATAAACTCATCTTT
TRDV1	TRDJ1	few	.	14	CALGDLGPTDKLIF	TGTGCTCTTGGGGATCTAGGACCGACCGATAAACTCATCTTT
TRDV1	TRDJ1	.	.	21	CALGELTSPMGIPGETDKLIF	TGTGCTCTTGGGGAACTAACATCCCCTATGGGGATTCCGGGGGAGACCGATAAACTCATCTTT
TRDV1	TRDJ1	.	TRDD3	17	CALGEFRSGGLSDKLIF	TGTGCTCTTGGGGAATTCCGCTCTGGGGGACTATCCGATAAACTCATCTTT
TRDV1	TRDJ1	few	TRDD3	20	CALGERSQPHNKLGLFKLIF	TGTGCTCTTGGGGAAAGGTCGCAACCCCATAATAAACTGGGGCTTTTTAAACTCATCTTT
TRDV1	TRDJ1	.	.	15	CALGERSYRSDKLIF	TGTGCTCTTGGGGAAAGGTCCTACCGCTCCGATAAACTCATCTTT
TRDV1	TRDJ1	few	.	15	CALGLRGVNTDKLIF	TGTGCTCTTGGGCTCCGTGGGGTTAACACCGATAAACTCATCTTT
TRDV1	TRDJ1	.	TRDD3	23	CALGHCSPTQRTSTGVTPDKLIF	TGTGCTCTTGGTCACTGCTCACCTACCCAACGGACCAGTACTGGGGTAACTCCCGATAAACTCATCTTT
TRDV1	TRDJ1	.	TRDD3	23	CALGEQAYPHLTGGFLVTDKLIF	TGTGCTCTTGGGGAACAGGCCTACCCGCACCTTACTGGGGGATTCCTAGTGACCGATAAACTCATCTTT
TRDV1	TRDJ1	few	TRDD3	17	CALGELRPPWGIQELIF	TGTGCTCTTGGGGAACTTCGTCCACCCTGGGGGATTCAGGAACTCATCTTT
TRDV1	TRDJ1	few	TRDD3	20	CALGDLLVGDTRVYTDKLIF	TGTGCTCTTGGGGACCTACTGGTGGGGGATACGCGGGTGTACACCGATAAACTCATCTTT
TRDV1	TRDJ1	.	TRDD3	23	CALGDICGLSKGTGGTYTDKLIF	TGTGCTCTTGGGGATATCTGCGGCCTTTCTAAGGGGACTGGGGGAACGTACACCGATAAACTCATCTTT
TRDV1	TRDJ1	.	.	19	CALGELSGGPPTYTDKPIF	TGTGCTCTTGGGGAACTCTCCGGGGGACCCCCCACGTACACCGATAAACCCATCTTT
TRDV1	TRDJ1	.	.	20	CALGARTSYGTTGVTDKLIF	TGTGCTCTTGGGGCTAGAACTTCCTACGGGACTACTGGGGTTACCGATAAACTCATCTTT
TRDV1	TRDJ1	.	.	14	CALIVPMGDWKLIF	TGTGCTCTCATTGTGCCGATGGGTGACTGGAAACTCATCTTT
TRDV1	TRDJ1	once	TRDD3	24	CALGEPCGMGTSSGGYANTDKLIF	TGTGCTCTTGGGGAACCTTGCGGGATGGGCACATCCAGCGGGGGATACGCAAACACCGATAAACTCATCTTT
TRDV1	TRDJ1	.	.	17	CALGFSWRGSYTDKLIF	TGTGCTCTTGGGTTTTCCTGGCGGGGGTCGTACACCGATAAACTCATCTTT
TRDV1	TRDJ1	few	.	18	CALGAPLTPGPYTDKLIF	TGTGCTCTTGGGGCCCCGCTGACCCCAGGACCCTACACCGATAAACTCATCTTT
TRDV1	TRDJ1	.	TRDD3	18	CALGEVGDTRSGTDKLIF	TGTGCTCTTGGGGAAGTGGGGGATACGCGATCAGGCACCGATAAACTCATCTTT
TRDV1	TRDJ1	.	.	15	CALPLPGEHTDKLIF	TGTGCTCTCCCTCTTCCTGGGGAACACACCGATAAACTCATCTTT
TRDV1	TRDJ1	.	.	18	CALASPGTGTSYTDKLIF	TGTGCTCTTGCTTCTCCCGGTACTGGGACTTCGTACACCGATAAACTCATCTTT
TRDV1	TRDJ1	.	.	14	CALGELGDTDKLIF	TGTGCTCTCGGGGAACTTGGGGACACCGATAAACTCATCTTT
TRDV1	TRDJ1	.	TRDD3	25	CALGETYLYWGIHCTTPPYTDKLIF	TGTGCTCTTGGAGAAACCTACCTGTACTGGGGGATACACTGTACGACCCCCCCGTACACCGATAAACTCATCTTT
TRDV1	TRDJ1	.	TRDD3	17	CALGEDWGISYTDKLIF	TGTGCTCTTGGGGAAGATTGGGGGATCTCCTACACCGATAAACTCATCTTT
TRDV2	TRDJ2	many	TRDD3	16	CACDTLGVGMTAQLFF	TGTGCCTGTGACACCCTGGGGGTCGGCATGACAGCACAACTCTTCTTT
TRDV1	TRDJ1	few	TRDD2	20	CALGHTSTLPTTVLADKLIF	TGTGCTCTTGGACACACCTCTACCCTTCCTACCACTGTATTGGCCGATAAACTCATCTTT
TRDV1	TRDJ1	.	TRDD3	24	CALGEYPLVIPAVLGDRGTDKLIF	TGTGCTCTTGGGGAATACCCTCTTGTGATTCCTGCCGTACTGGGGGATAGGGGCACCGATAAACTCATCTTT
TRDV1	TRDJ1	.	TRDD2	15	CALGDSYPLLRELIF	TGTGCTCTTGGGGATTCCTACCCGTTACTAAGGGAACTCATCTTT
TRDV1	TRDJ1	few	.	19	CALERDTPLLPLYTDKLIF	TGTGCTCTGGAGAGGGATACCCCTCTCCTACCCCTTTACACCGATAAACTCATCTTT
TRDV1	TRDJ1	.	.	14	CALGESGYTDKLIF	TGTGCTCTTGGGGAATCGGGGTACACCGATAAACTCATCTTT
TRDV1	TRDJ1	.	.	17	CAPGDPKSLLSYHKLIF	TGTGCTCCTGGGGACCCAAAGTCCCTACTCAGTTACCATAAACTCATCTTT
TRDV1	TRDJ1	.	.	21	CALGETPLSSPAGLHTDKLIF	TGTGCTCTTGGGGAAACTCCCCTTTCCTCCCCGGCTGGGTTGCACACCGATAAACTCATCTTT
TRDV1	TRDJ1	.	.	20	CALGEFSYRYSGIHTDKLIF	TGTGCTCTTGGGGAATTTTCCTACAGATATTCGGGGATACACACCGATAAACTCATCTTT
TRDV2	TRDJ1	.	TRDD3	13	CACFPGGDPELIF	TGTGCCTGTTTCCCCGGGGGGGATCCGGAACTCATCTTT
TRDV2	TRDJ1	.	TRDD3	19	CACVLNWGKPAGNTDKLIF	TGCGCCTGTGTCTTAAACTGGGGGAAACCCGCGGGGAACACCGATAAACTCATCTTT
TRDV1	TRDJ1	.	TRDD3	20	CALGEACYRTGGDPTDKLIF	TGTGCTCTTGGGGAGGCCTGCTATCGTACTGGGGGAGACCCCACCGATAAACTCATCTTT
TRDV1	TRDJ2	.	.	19	CALGERLPPVLGWTAQLFF	TGTGCTCTTGGGGAAAGGCTTCCTCCGGTACTGGGGTGGACAGCACAACTCTTCTTT
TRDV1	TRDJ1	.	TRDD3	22	CALGTPFPSLGDTPYSTDKLIF	TGTGCTCTTGGGACCCCCTTTCCTTCACTGGGGGATACGCCGTATAGCACCGATAAACTCATCTTT
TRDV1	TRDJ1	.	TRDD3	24	CALGEYFGPTTYWGNCKIPDKLIF	TGTGCTCTTGGGGAATACTTCGGGCCCACTACTTACTGGGGGAATTGTAAAATTCCCGATAAACTCATCTTT
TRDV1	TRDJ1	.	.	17	CALGEPRVRGYTDKLIF	TGTGCTCTTGGGGAACCCCGTGTCCGGGGATACACCGATAAACTCATCTTT
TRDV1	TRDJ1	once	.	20	CALGPRDHFLLRDTTDKLIF	TGTGCTCTTGGGCCCCGGGACCACTTCCTACTTAGGGATACTACCGATAAACTCATCTTT
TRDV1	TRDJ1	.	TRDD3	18	CALGELHTLGDSTDTLIF	TGTGCTCTTGGGGAACTCCACACACTGGGGGATTCCACCGATACACTCATCTTT
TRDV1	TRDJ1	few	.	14	CALTRGSNTDKLIF	TGTGCTCTTACCCGGGGGTCCAACACCGATAAACTCATCTTT
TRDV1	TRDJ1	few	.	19	CALGETSYLGDHYTDKLIF	TGTGCTCTTGGGGAAACTTCCTACTTGGGGGACCATTACACCGATAAACTCATCTTT
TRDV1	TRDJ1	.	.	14	CALGELRYTDKLIF	TGTGCTCTTGGGGAATTGCGATACACCGATAAACTCATCTTT
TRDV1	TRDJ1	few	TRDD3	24	CALGDLGPAPSTGGSPLYTDKLIF	TGTGCTCTTGGGGACCTTGGCCCTGCACCGTCTACTGGGGGATCGCCCCTGTACACCGATAAACTCATCTTT
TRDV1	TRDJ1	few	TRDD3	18	CALGEFSTGGYHIDKLIF	TGTGCTCTTGGGGAATTTTCGACTGGGGGATACCACATCGATAAACTCATCTTT
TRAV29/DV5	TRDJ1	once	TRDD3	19	CAATLPTAMYWGIRANLIF	TGTGCAGCCACTCTTCCGACTGCCATGTACTGGGGGATACGCGCAAATCTCATCTTT